The 10 T cell receptor beta chains in this list originate from one sample, sequenced in a study of T-cell reconstitution after alpha-beta-depleted transplantation in children. The library targeted TCRbeta and was prepared with unique molecular identifiers. Using its own MiXCR run on the PCR reads, TCRdb lists one record per CDR3 protein. The repertoire includes about 690,000 distinct CDR3 sequences, 16% of them detected once, and 1.1% sits in the top ten. The specimen was PBMCs from the stem cell graft donor, collected from the stem cell graft. The receptor set was obtained from a human donor who donated a stem cell graft to a child with acute myeloid leukemia.

This clonotype was seen a few times. The rearrangement joins TRBV24-1 to TRBJ2-5, with unresolved D. V was shortened by 0 bases and J by 6 bases, with 7 bases between the two germline ends. The CDR3 is 13 amino acids. Germline CDR1 reads KGHDR; CDR2 reads SFDVKD. The CDR3 DNA reads TGTGCCACCAGTGATTTGTCAGGAAAGACCCAGTACTTC. It is translated as CATSDLSGKTQYF.

This clonotype was seen a few times. This chain joins TRBV11-2 and TRBJ2-3; tentatively, D is TRBD1 or TRBD2 (5 bases each). The CDR3 totals 17 residues. Germline lookup yields CDR1 SGHAT and CDR2 FQNNGV. Trimming cost V 0 bases and J 1 base, with 14 bases left between them. The CDR3 protein is CASSLDLSGGGTDTQYF. CDR3 sequence (DNA): TGTGCCAGCAGCTTAGATCTAAGTGGGGGAGGCACAGATACGCAGTATTTT.

This clonotype is a singleton in its sample. The V call is TRBV4-3, the J call TRBJ2-7; tentative D call: TRBD2 (7 bases). The CDR3 is 16 residues long. Looked up from germline, CDR1 is LGHNA and CDR2 is YSLEER. With 3 bases removed from V and 4 bases from J, the gap between germline ends came to 19 bases. The CDR3 region has the DNA TGCGCCAGCAGCCAGCGTTTAGGGGGGGCCGGTTACGAGCAGTACTTC. It encodes CASSQRLGGAGYEQYF.

Concerning this clonotype itself: A much larger clone differs by one base, so this may be a read error. The chain carries TRBV7-2 and TRBJ1-2; no definite D call. Looked up from germline, CDR1 is SGHTA and CDR2 is FQGNSA. Trimming left V 2 bases short and J 3 bases short, with 10 bases between. This CDR3 is built from 14 residues. CDR3 sequence: CASSLSGRYYGYTF. In DNA, the CDR3 is TGTGCCAGCAGCTTATCGGGCCGATACTATGGCTACACCTTC.

This clonotype has more than one count but fewer than ten. The CDR3 DNA follows: TGCGCCAGCAGTGAGAGACTAGCGGATTACACAGATACGCAGTATTTT. Translating gives CASSERLADYTDTQYF. V usage is TRBV10-2 and J usage is TRBJ2-3; 9 positions match TRBD2. CDR1 and CDR2 (germline): WSHSY, SAAADI. This CDR3 region has 16 residues. The trim removed 2 bases at V and 2 bases at J, leaving 5 bases unmatched.

This clonotype was observed a few times. The chain has TRBV6-1 and TRBJ1-5; no clear D gene. Germline values: CDR1 MNHNS, CDR2 SASEGT. The ends were cut back, 6 bases at V and 0 bases at J, with 12 bases in the middle. This CDR3 is 15 amino acids long. The CDR3 region is CASRARFHSNQPQHF. The CDR3 bases are TGTGCCAGCAGAGCCAGATTCCATAGCAATCAGCCCCAGCATTTT.

Turning to this clonotype: A much larger clone lies a single base off, so this may be a read error. The J gene is TRBJ1-1, the V gene TRBV20-1; 9 bases match TRBD1. With 4 bases clipped from V and 1 base from J, the junction kept 7 bases outside the gene matches. CDR1 is DFQATT, CDR2 SNEGSKA, per germline (reference sequence). The CDR3 spans 15 residues. Here the CDR3 DNA reads TGCAGTGCTACGGGGACAGGGCCAAAGAACACTGAAGCTTTCTTT. As protein: CSATGTGPKNTEAFF.

This chain links TRBV19 with TRBJ1-2, with TRBD1 identical over 7 bases. The V gene's germline CDR1 is LNHDA and CDR2 SQIVND (reference sequence). The CDR3 totals 12 residues. The junction had 6 bases not matched to a gene; V was cut back by 10 bases and J by 4 bases. The CDR3 spells CATTGAVYGYTF. For the CDR3, the DNA is TGTGCCACCACAGGGGCAGTCTATGGCTACACCTTC.

To note about this clonotype: This may come from a read error, since a much larger clone is one base off. The CDR3 does not close with the conserved phenylalanine or tryptophan, likely indicating a read error. The V call is TRBV12-3 or TRBV12-4, the J call TRBJ2-5; D gene unclear. V was clipped by 3 bases and J by 4 bases, with 6 bases between them. The CDR3 contains 12 residues. The CDR3 coding sequence is TGTGCCAGCAGTTTGGGTGTAGAGACCCAGTACCTC. Amino acid sequence: CASSLGVETQYL.

This rearrangement joins TRBV12-5 to TRBJ1-2; D is uncertain. V was trimmed by 3 bases and J by 0 bases, leaving 11 bases between them. Germline assignment: CDR1 LGHNT and CDR2 FRNRAP. The CDR3 spans 15 residues. The chain's CDR3 is CASGFLPLSNYGYTF. CDR3 sequence (DNA): TGTGCTAGTGGTTTCTTACCCCTCTCTAACTATGGCTACACCTTC.